Each of the 8 T cell receptor beta chains below was sequenced from the same sample in a study of T cell changes during pregnancy in multiple sclerosis. Profiling relied on immunoSEQ multiplex PCR, and the TCRdb table lists in-frame clones only, not all of them. This sample has around 60,000 clones, with approximately 86% found just once. The sample consisted of peripheral blood, taken in the first trimester of pregnancy. The source of these receptors is a female donor with multiple sclerosis, enrolled in a pregnancy study.

This chain joins TRBV5-1 and TRBJ2-1; 10 nucleotides agree with TRBD2. The CDR3 extends over 15 amino acids. Germline V gene data show CDR1 as SGHRS and CDR2 as YFSETQ. V shed 4 bases, J shed 7 bases, and the junction held 8 bases outside the gene matches. CDR3 in DNA: TGCGCCAGCAGCGGAATAGCGGGAGGTTTTAATGAGCAGTTCTTC. Its protein is CASSGIAGGFNEQFF.

The chain links TRBV10-1 to TRBJ2-7; 15 bases match TRBD2. V lost 0 bases, J lost 2 bases, and 5 bases stayed unmatched. CDR1 and CDR2 (germline): WNHNN, SYGVQD (reference sequence). The CDR3 runs 18 residues. For the CDR3, the DNA is TGCGCCAGCAGTGAGTCGACAGGACTAGCGGGAGGGCCCTACGAGCAGTACTTC. This codes for CASSESTGLAGGPYEQYF.

V gene TRBV19 combines with J gene TRBJ1-4; tentatively, D is TRBD1 (6 bases). The CDR3 is 16 amino acids. V gave up 4 bases and J gave up 10 bases, with 22 bases separating them. The V gene's germline CDR1 is LNHDA and CDR2 SQIVND (reference sequence). CDR3 amino acids: CASSTNRAHNGGKLFF. DNA for the CDR3: TGTGCCAGTAGTACTAACAGGGCCCACAACGGTGGAAAACTGTTTTTT.

The genes are TRBV29-1 and TRBJ1-2; 8 bases match TRBD1. Per germline, CDR1 SQVTM and CDR2 ANQGSEA. This CDR3 has 13 residues. The junction had 1 base not matched to a gene; V was cut back by 0 bases and J by 4 bases. The chain's CDR3 is CSVEDGQGYGYTF. The CDR3 nucleotides are TGCAGCGTTGAAGATGGACAGGGCTATGGCTACACCTTC.

The rearrangement uses TRBV25-1 and TRBJ2-7, with 9 bases fitting TRBD1. The CDR3 runs to 15 residues. From germline, CDR1 is MGHDK and CDR2 SYGVNS. V was pared by 6 bases and J by 5 bases, with 11 bases of the junction left unmatched. In DNA, the CDR3 is TGTGCCAGCAGCAAACTAACTTGGACAGGGGACGAGCAGTACTTC. As protein: CASSKLTWTGDEQYF.

The gene calls are TRBV2 and TRBJ2-5; TRBD1 aligns across 7 bases. The CDR3 sequence is 13 residues long. The trim removed 9 bases at V and 4 bases at J, leaving 8 bases unmatched. Germline CDR1 and CDR2: SNHLY and FYNNEI. CDR3 coding DNA: TGTGCCAGTGGAACAGGGGCTGCAGAGACCCAGTACTTC. This encodes CASGTGAAETQYF.

The chain links TRBV19 to TRBJ2-3; weak D call: TRBD2 (6 bases). V lost 0 bases to trimming and J lost 7 bases, with 17 bases between them. The CDR3 has 16 amino acids. Germline lookup yields CDR1 LNHDA and CDR2 SQIVND (reference sequence). The CDR3 here is CASSIDRSGFLNTQYF. As DNA, the CDR3 is TGTGCCAGTAGTATAGATCGGAGCGGGTTTTTGAATACGCAGTATTTT.

The rearrangement links TRBV10-1 to TRBJ2-7; D possibly corresponds to TRBD2 (5 bases). V lost 5 bases, J lost 2 bases, and 13 bases lay in between. CDR3 length: 14 amino acids. The germline gives CDR1 WNHNN, CDR2 SYGVQD (reference sequence). The CDR3 DNA follows: TGCGCCAGCAGTTCCGGCGGGCATCCCTACGAGCAGTACTTC. It translates to CASSSGGHPYEQYF.